A single sample gave rise to the 21 T cell receptor beta chains below, sequenced in a study of brain metastases from non-small cell lung cancer. The assay was immunoSEQ multiplex PCR, and TCRdb's table has in-frame clones only and misses some. The profile shows about 1,800 clones, 75% to 90% of them singletons. Specimen: tissue from a brain metastasis. Source of these receptors: a donor over 35 with non-small cell lung cancer.

The rearrangement uses TRBV20-1 and TRBJ1-2; unclear D gene. V lost 0 bases and J lost 7, with 6 bases in between. CDR1 and CDR2 from the germline V gene are DFQATT and SNEGSKA (reference sequence). The CDR3 runs to 11 residues. CDR3 amino acids: CSARDFGGYTF. The CDR3 DNA reads as TGCAGTGCTAGAGATTTCGGTGGCTACACCTTC.

J is TRBJ1-2 and V is TRBV28; possible D gene TRBD1, 5 bases. With 1 base removed from V and 6 bases from J, the gap between germline ends came to 9 bases. CDR3 length equals 13 residues. Germline V CDR1 and CDR2: MDHEN, SYDVKM. CDR3: CASSLLGGNGYTF. CDR3 bases: TGTGCCAGCAGTTTATTGGGGGGGAATGGCTACACCTTC.

This chain uses TRBV12-3 or TRBV12-4 with TRBJ1-2; no clear D. Trimming removed 5 bases at V and 4 bases at J, with 8 bases between. The CDR3 extends over 12 amino acids. The CDR3 reads CASSREAYGYTF. CDR3 in DNA: TGTGCCAGCAGTAGGGAGGCCTATGGCTACACCTTC.

Concerning this clone: The junction shows a germline mismatch at one end, possibly a read error. The V and J genes are TRBV6-5 and TRBJ1-1, with a weak D call TRBD1 (5 bases). CDR1 is MNHEY and CDR2 is SVGAGI in the germline V gene. This CDR3 is 14 amino acids long. The CDR3 DNA reads TGTGCCAGCAGCTCCGGACAAACTAGCGCTGAAGTTTTCTTT. It codes for CASSSGQTSAEVFF.

The rearrangement links TRBV14 to TRBJ2-7; D is unclear. The CDR3 is 14 residues long. Germline V CDR1 and CDR2: SGHDN, FVKESK. The V gene lost 4 bases and the J gene lost 0 bases, with 10 bases spanning the gap. The CDR3 is CASSPGLSSYEQYF. The CDR3 nucleotides read TGTGCCAGCAGCCCCGGGCTTAGCTCCTACGAGCAGTACTTC.

The chain employs TRBV4-3 and TRBJ1-5, with D unresolved. The CDR3 is made up of 15 amino acids. From germline, CDR1 is LGHNA and CDR2 YSLEER. V was pared by 5 bases and J by 0 bases, with 11 bases between. The CDR3 DNA reads as TGCGCCAGCAGCGTTTACAAGTCTAGCAATCAGCCCCAGCATTTT. This sequence encodes CASSVYKSSNQPQHF.

The chain has TRBV19 and TRBJ2-1; 9 positions agree with TRBD2. Germline V gives CDR1 LNHDA, CDR2 SQIVND (reference sequence). With 10 bases clipped from V and 0 bases from J, the junction kept 13 bases outside the gene matches. This CDR3 is built from 17 residues. CDR3 in DNA: TGTGCCACGAGCGGGGGGTTTTCCCCGAGCTCCTACAATGAGCAGTTCTTC. This encodes CATSGGFSPSSYNEQFF.

This clone has more than one count but fewer than ten. The chain combines TRBV9 with TRBJ2-7, with TRBD1 matching over 7 bases. Unmatched junction bases numbered 6, after V lost 0 bases and J lost 6 bases. The CDR3 is 14 amino acids. Germline V lookup: CDR1 SGDLS, CDR2 YYNGEE. CDR3 sequence (DNA): TGTGCCAGCAGCGTAGCTTACAGGGGTGGCGAGCAGTACTTC. Residues: CASSVAYRGGEQYF.

The chain couples TRBV5-1 to TRBJ2-7; D may be TRBD2 (6 bases). Trimming cost V 4 bases and J 9 bases, with 23 bases left between them. This CDR3 comprises 15 residues. Germline lookup yields CDR1 SGHRS and CDR2 YFSETQ. CDR3 residues: CASSPTAGQGGGQYF. CDR3 DNA sequence: TGCGCCAGCAGCCCGACCGCGGGGCAGGGCGGAGGGCAGTACTTC.

This rearrangement joins TRBV4-1 to TRBJ1-6, with D unclear. The CDR3 is 14 amino acids. Germline CDR1 is MGHRA and CDR2 is YSYEKL. Trimming stripped 5 bases from V and 7 bases from J, with 12 bases between. The CDR3 sequence: CASSTRSENSPLHF. CDR3 sequence (DNA): TGCGCCAGCAGCACCAGGTCAGAGAATTCACCCCTCCACTTT.

This chain connects TRBV4-1 to TRBJ2-7, with no clear D. Trimming shortened V by 2 bases and J by 7 bases, and 6 bases separated the two germline ends. The CDR3 is made up of 11 amino acids. The germline gives CDR1 MGHRA, CDR2 YSYEKL. CDR3 coding DNA: TGCGCCAGCAGCCAATGGGGTGAGCAGTACTTC. Residues: CASSQWGEQYF.

V usage is TRBV5-1 and J usage is TRBJ1-4; 8 bases fit TRBD1. Germline V CDR1 and CDR2: SGHRS, YFSETQ. The CDR3 has 15 residues. V was pared by 2 bases and J by 6 bases, with 6 bases of the junction left unmatched. CDR3 loop: CASSFSGGADEKLFF. CDR3 DNA: TGCGCCAGCAGCTTCTCAGGGGGCGCGGATGAAAAACTGTTTTTT.

The chain joins TRBV10-3 to TRBJ1-4; D is perhaps TRBD1 (5 bases). Germline lookup yields CDR1 ENHRY and CDR2 SYGVKD. V lost 3 bases, J lost 6 bases, and 11 bases lay in between. CDR3 size: 14 residues. The CDR3 reads CAISDRRGDEKLFF. The CDR3 coding sequence is TGTGCCATCAGTGATCGACGGGGGGATGAAAAACTGTTTTTT.

This CDR3 is CASSQVTASNEKLFF. The CDR3 nucleotides read TGTGCCAGCAGCCAAGTCACAGCCTCTAATGAAAAACTGTTTTTT. J is TRBJ1-4 and V is TRBV4-2; no clear D gene. Trimming stripped 1 base from V and 3 bases from J, with 9 bases between. Germline-derived CDR1 and CDR2 are LGHNA and YNFKEQ. This CDR3 spans 15 amino acids.

This chain connects TRBV11-2 to TRBJ2-3; TRBD2 matches 8 bases. The germline V gene encodes CDR1 SGHAT and CDR2 FQNNGV. The CDR3 has 15 residues. Germline trimming cut 1 base from V and 6 bases from J; bases unmatched to any gene: 6. The CDR3, as DNA: TGTGCCAGCAGCTTAGCAGCGGGGGTCCCGGATACGCAGTATTTT. Its translation is CASSLAAGVPDTQYF. Complete variable domain (other parts from reference TRBV11-2 and TRBJ2-3): EAGVAQSPRYKIIEKRQSVAFWCNPISGHATLYWYQQILGQGPKLLIQFQNNGVVDDSQLPKDRFSAERLKGVDSTLKIQPAKLEDSAVYLCASSLAAGVPDTQYFGPGTRLTVL.

This chain connects TRBV2 to TRBJ1-3; 9 positions match TRBD1. CDR1 SNHLY and CDR2 FYNNEI come from the germline V gene. The junction had 13 bases not matched to a gene; V was cut back by 6 bases and J by 7 bases. The CDR3 runs 16 residues. In DNA, the CDR3 is TGTGCCAGCAGCGTACCGGGACAGGGAAGTCGGAACACCATATATTTT. It encodes CASSVPGQGSRNTIYF. Full variable domain (rest looked up from reference TRBV2 and TRBJ1-3): EPEVTQTPSHQVTQMGQEVILRCVPISNHLYFYWYRQILGQKVEFLVSFYNNEISEKSEIFDDQFSVERPDGSNFTLKIRSTKLEDSAMYFCASSVPGQGSRNTIYFGEGSWLTVV.

This rearrangement joins TRBV7-2 to TRBJ2-7; 8 nucleotides line up with TRBD2. V was clipped by 3 bases and J by 3 bases; unmatched bases: 7. Germline loops: CDR1 SGHTA, CDR2 FQGNSA. The CDR3 runs to 15 residues. The CDR3 DNA is TGTGCCAGCAGCTTTGTTGGCGGGGGGATCTACGAGCAGTACTTC. It is translated as CASSFVGGGIYEQYF.

The V call is TRBV18, the J call TRBJ1-2, with a possible D match to TRBD1 (6 bases). Germline-derived CDR1 and CDR2 are KGHSH and LQKENI. This CDR3 has 14 residues. Trimming took 1 base from V and 3 from J, leaving 9 bases between them. The CDR3 nucleotides are TGTGCCAGCTCACCACAGGCAGGGGACTATGGCTACACCTTC. Translating gives CASSPQAGDYGYTF.

The rearrangement uses TRBV9 and TRBJ1-4; the D gene is possibly TRBD1 (5 bases). Germline CDR1 is SGDLS and CDR2 is YYNGEE. Trimming stripped 4 bases from V and 8 bases from J, with 18 bases between. The CDR3 has 15 residues. In DNA form, the CDR3 reads TGTGCCAGCAGCCCCCGGGGCAGGGAAAACGAAAAACTGTTTTTT. Its protein is CASSPRGRENEKLFF.

This rearrangement joins TRBV7-2 to TRBJ2-1; D is uncertain. The germline V gene encodes CDR1 SGHTA and CDR2 FQGNSA. V was trimmed by 2 bases and J by 6 bases, leaving 8 bases between them. The CDR3 extends over 13 amino acids. The CDR3 DNA sequence: TGTGCCAGCAGCTTAATTCCGGGCAATGAGCAGTTCTTC. Its translation: CASSLIPGNEQFF.

In its sample, this clone was seen once. This chain uses TRBV30 with TRBJ1-5; no clear D gene. CDR3 length: 15 amino acids. V was trimmed by 2 bases and J by 7 bases, leaving 18 bases between them. Germline CDR1 reads GTSNPN; CDR2 reads SVGIG (reference sequence). CDR3 sequence: CAWSNGVAGRQPQHF. The CDR3 bases are TGTGCCTGGAGTAATGGGGTCGCGGGCCGACAGCCCCAGCATTTT.